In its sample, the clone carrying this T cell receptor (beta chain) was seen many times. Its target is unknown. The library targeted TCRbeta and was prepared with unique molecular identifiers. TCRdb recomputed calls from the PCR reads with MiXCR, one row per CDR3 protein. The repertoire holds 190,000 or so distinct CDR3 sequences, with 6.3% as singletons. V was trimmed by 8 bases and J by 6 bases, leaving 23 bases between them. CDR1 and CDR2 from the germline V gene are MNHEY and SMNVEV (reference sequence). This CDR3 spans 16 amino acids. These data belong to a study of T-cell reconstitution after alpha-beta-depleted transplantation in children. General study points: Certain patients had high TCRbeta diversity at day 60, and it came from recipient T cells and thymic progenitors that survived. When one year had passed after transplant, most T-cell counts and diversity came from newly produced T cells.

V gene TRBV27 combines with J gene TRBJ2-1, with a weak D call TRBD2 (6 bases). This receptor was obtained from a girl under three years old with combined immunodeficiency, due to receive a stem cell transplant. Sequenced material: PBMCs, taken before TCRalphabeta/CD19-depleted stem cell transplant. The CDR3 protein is CASRKLWREGSNEQFF. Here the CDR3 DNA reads TGTGCCAGCCGGAAGCTTTGGCGGGAAGGGAGCAATGAGCAGTTCTTC.